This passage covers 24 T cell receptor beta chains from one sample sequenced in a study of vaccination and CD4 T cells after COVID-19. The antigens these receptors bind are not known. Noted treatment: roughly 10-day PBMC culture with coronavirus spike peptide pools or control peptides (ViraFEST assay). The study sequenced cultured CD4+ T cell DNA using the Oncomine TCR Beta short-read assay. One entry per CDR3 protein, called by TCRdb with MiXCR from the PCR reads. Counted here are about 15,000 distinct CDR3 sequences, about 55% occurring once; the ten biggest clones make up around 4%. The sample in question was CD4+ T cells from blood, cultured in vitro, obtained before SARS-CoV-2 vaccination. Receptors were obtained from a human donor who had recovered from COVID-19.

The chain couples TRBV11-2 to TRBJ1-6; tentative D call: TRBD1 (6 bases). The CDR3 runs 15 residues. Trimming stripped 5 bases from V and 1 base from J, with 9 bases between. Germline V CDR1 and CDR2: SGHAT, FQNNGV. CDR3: CASSTGQSYNSPLHF. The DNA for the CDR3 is TGTGCCAGCAGCACCGGACAGTCCTATAATTCACCCCTCCACTTT.

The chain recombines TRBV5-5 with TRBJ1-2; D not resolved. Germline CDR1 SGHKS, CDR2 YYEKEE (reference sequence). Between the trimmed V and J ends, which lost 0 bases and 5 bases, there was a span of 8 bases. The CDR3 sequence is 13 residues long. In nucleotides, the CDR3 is TGTGCCAGCAGCTTGGACAGATTATATGGCTACACCTTC. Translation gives CASSLDRLYGYTF.

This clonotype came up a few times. In DNA, the CDR3 is TGTGCCAGCAGTTTTAATACAAATCAGCCCCAGCATTTT. Protein sequence: CASSFNTNQPQHF. The rearrangement uses TRBV27 and TRBJ1-5; D unclear. The CDR3 is 13 amino acids. Trimming shortened V by 3 bases and J by 4 bases, and 7 bases separated the two germline ends. Per germline, CDR1 MNHEY and CDR2 SMNVEV (reference sequence).

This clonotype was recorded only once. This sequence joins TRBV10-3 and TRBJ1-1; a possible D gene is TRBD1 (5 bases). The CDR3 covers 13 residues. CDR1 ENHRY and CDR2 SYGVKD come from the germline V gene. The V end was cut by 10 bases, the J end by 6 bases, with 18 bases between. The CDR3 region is CATKSGRDAEAFF. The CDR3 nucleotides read TGTGCCACCAAGTCGGGCAGGGACGCTGAAGCTTTCTTT.

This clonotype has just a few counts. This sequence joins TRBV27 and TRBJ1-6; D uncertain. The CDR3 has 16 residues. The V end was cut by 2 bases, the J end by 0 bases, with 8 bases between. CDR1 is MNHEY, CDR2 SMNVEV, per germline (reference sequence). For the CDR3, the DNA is TGTGCCAGCAGTTTACTACAGAGCTCCTATAATTCACCCCTCCACTTT. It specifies CASSLLQSSYNSPLHF.

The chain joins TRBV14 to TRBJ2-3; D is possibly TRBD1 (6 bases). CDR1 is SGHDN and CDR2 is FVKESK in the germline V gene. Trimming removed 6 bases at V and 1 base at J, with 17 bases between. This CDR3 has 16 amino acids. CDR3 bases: TGTGCCAGCAGTAACAGGGTGGGTGTTGGCACAGATACGCAGTATTTT. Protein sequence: CASSNRVGVGTDTQYF.

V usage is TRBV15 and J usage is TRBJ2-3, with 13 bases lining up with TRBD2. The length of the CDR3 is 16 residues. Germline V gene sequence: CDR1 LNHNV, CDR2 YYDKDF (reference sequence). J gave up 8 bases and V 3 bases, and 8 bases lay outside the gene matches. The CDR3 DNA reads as TGTGCCACCAGCAGGGGACTAGCGGGGCTGGGGGTTACGCAGTATTTT. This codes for CATSRGLAGLGVTQYF.

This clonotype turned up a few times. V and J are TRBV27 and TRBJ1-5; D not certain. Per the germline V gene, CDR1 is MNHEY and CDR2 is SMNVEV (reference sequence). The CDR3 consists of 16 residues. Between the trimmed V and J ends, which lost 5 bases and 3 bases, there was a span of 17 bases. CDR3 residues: CASSRLGGAYNQPQHF. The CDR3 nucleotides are TGTGCCAGCAGTCGCCTTGGAGGAGCTTACAATCAGCCCCAGCATTTT.

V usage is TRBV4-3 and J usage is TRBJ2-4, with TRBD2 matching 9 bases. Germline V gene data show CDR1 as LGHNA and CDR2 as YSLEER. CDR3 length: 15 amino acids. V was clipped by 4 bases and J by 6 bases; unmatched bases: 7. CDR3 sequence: CASSPPAGGSNIQYF. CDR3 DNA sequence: TGCGCCAGCAGCCCCCCAGCGGGAGGTTCAAACATTCAGTACTTC.

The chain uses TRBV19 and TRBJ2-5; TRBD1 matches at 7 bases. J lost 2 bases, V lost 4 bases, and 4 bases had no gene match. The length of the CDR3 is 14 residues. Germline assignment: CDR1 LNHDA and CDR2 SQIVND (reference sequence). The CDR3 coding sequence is TGTGCCAGTAGTAGGTCACAGGGGCAAGAGACCCAGTACTTC. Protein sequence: CASSRSQGQETQYF.

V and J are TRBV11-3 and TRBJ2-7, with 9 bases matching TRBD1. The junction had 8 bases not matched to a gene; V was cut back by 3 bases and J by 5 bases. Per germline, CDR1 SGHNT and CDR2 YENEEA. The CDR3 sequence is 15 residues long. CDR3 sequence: CASSLAGTGKHEQYF. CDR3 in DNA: TGTGCCAGCAGCTTGGCCGGGACAGGGAAGCACGAGCAGTACTTC.

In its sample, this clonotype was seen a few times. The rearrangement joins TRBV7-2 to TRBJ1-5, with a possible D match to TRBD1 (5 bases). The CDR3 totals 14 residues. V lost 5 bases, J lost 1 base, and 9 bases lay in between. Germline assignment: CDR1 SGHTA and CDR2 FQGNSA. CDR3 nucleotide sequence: TGTGCCAGCAGCGGGCAGGGCAGCAATCAGCCCCAGCATTTT. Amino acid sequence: CASSGQGSNQPQHF.

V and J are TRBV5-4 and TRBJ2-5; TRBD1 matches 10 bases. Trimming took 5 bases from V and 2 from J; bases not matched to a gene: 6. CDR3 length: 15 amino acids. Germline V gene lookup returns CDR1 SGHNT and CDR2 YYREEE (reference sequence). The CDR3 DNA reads TGTGCCAGCAGGGCGGGGACAGGGGTACAAGAGACCCAGTACTTC. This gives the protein CASRAGTGVQETQYF.

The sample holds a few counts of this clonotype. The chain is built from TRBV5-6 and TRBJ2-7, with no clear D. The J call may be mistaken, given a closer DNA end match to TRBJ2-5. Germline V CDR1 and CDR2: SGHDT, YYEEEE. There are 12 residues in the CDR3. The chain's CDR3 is CASSLAKETQYF. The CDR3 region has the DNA TGTGCCAGCAGCTTAGCGAAAGAGACCCAGTACTTC.

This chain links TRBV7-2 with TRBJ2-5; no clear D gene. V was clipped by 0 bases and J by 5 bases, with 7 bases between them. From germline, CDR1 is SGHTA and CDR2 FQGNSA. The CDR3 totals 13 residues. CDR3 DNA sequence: TGTGCCAGCAGCTTAGCGCGAGCCGAGACCCAGTACTTC. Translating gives CASSLARAETQYF.

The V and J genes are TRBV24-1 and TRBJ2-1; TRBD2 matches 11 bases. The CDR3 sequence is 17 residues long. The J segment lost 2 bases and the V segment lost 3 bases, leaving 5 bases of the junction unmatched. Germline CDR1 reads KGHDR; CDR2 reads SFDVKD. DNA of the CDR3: TGTGCCACCAGTGATCCCGGGACTAGCGGACCCTACAATGAGCAGTTCTTC. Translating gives CATSDPGTSGPYNEQFF.

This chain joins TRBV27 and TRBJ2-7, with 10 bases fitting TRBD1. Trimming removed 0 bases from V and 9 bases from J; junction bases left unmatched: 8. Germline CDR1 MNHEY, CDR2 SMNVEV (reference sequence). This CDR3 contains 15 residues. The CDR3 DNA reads TGTGCCAGCAGTTTATCGTTCCGGGACAGGGGCGGGCAGTACTTC. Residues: CASSLSFRDRGGQYF.

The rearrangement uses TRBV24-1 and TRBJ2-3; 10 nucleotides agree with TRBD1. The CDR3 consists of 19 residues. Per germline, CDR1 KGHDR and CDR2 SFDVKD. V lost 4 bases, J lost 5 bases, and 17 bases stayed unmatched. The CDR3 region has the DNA TGTGCCACCAGTGACCCGAGCCCTGGGACAGGGGCGGGTAGAGATACGCAGTATTTT. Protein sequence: CATSDPSPGTGAGRDTQYF.

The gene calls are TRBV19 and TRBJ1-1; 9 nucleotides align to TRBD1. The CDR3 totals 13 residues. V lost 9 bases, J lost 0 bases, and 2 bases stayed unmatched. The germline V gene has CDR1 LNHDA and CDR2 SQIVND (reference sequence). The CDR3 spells CASGTGLNTEAFF. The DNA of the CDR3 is TGTGCCAGCGGGACAGGGTTGAACACTGAAGCTTTCTTT. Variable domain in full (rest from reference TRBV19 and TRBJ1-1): DGGITQSPKYLFRKEGQNVTLSCEQNLNHDAMYWYRQDPGQGLRLIYYSQIVNDFQKGDIAEGYSVSREKKESFPLTVTSAQKNPTAFYLCASGTGLNTEAFFGQGTRLTVV.

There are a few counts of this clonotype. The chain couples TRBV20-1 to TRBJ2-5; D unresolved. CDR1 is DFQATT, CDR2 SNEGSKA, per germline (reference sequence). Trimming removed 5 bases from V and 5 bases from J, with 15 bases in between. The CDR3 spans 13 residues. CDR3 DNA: TGCAGTGCTGCCCCGGGCGGCCGGGAGACCCAGTACTTC. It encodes CSAAPGGRETQYF.

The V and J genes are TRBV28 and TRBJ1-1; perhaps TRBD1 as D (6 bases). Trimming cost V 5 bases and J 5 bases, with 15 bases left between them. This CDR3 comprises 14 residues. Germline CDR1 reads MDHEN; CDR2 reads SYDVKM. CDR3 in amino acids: CASSSLQGRTEAFF. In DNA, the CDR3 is TGTGCCAGCAGTAGCCTACAGGGACGGACTGAAGCTTTCTTT.

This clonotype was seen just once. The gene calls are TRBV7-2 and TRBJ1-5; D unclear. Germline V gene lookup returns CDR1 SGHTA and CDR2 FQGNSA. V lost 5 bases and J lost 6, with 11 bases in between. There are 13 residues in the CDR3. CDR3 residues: CASSPLPGQPQHF. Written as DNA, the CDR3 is TGTGCCAGCAGCCCTCTACCGGGTCAGCCCCAGCATTTT.

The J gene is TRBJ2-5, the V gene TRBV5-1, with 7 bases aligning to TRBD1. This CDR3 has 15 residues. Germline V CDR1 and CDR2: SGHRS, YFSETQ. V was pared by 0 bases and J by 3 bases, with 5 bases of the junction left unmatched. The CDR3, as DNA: TGCGCCAGCAGCTTGGCCGGGACAGAGAAAGAGACCCAGTACTTC. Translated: CASSLAGTEKETQYF.

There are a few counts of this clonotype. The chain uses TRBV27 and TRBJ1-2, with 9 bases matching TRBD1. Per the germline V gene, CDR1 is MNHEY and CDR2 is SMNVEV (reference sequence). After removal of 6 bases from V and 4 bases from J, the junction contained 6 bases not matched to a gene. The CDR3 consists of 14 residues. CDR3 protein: CASRKPGQGYGYTF. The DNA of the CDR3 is TGTGCCAGCAGAAAACCGGGACAGGGCTATGGCTACACCTTC.